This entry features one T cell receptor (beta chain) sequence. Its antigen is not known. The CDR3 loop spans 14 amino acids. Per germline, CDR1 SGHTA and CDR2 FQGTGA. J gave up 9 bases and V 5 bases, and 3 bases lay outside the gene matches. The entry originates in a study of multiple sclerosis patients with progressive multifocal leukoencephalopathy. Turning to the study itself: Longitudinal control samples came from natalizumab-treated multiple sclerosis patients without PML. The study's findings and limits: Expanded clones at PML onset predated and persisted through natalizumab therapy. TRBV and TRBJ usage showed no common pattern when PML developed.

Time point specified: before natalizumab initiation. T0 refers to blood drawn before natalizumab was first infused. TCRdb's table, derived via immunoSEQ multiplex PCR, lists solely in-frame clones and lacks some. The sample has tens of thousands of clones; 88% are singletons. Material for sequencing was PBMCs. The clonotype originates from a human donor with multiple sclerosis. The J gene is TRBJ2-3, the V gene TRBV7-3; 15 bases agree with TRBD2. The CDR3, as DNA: TGTGCCAGCAGCCAGGGGACTAGCGGGGGGACGCAGTATTTT. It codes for CASSQGTSGGTQYF.